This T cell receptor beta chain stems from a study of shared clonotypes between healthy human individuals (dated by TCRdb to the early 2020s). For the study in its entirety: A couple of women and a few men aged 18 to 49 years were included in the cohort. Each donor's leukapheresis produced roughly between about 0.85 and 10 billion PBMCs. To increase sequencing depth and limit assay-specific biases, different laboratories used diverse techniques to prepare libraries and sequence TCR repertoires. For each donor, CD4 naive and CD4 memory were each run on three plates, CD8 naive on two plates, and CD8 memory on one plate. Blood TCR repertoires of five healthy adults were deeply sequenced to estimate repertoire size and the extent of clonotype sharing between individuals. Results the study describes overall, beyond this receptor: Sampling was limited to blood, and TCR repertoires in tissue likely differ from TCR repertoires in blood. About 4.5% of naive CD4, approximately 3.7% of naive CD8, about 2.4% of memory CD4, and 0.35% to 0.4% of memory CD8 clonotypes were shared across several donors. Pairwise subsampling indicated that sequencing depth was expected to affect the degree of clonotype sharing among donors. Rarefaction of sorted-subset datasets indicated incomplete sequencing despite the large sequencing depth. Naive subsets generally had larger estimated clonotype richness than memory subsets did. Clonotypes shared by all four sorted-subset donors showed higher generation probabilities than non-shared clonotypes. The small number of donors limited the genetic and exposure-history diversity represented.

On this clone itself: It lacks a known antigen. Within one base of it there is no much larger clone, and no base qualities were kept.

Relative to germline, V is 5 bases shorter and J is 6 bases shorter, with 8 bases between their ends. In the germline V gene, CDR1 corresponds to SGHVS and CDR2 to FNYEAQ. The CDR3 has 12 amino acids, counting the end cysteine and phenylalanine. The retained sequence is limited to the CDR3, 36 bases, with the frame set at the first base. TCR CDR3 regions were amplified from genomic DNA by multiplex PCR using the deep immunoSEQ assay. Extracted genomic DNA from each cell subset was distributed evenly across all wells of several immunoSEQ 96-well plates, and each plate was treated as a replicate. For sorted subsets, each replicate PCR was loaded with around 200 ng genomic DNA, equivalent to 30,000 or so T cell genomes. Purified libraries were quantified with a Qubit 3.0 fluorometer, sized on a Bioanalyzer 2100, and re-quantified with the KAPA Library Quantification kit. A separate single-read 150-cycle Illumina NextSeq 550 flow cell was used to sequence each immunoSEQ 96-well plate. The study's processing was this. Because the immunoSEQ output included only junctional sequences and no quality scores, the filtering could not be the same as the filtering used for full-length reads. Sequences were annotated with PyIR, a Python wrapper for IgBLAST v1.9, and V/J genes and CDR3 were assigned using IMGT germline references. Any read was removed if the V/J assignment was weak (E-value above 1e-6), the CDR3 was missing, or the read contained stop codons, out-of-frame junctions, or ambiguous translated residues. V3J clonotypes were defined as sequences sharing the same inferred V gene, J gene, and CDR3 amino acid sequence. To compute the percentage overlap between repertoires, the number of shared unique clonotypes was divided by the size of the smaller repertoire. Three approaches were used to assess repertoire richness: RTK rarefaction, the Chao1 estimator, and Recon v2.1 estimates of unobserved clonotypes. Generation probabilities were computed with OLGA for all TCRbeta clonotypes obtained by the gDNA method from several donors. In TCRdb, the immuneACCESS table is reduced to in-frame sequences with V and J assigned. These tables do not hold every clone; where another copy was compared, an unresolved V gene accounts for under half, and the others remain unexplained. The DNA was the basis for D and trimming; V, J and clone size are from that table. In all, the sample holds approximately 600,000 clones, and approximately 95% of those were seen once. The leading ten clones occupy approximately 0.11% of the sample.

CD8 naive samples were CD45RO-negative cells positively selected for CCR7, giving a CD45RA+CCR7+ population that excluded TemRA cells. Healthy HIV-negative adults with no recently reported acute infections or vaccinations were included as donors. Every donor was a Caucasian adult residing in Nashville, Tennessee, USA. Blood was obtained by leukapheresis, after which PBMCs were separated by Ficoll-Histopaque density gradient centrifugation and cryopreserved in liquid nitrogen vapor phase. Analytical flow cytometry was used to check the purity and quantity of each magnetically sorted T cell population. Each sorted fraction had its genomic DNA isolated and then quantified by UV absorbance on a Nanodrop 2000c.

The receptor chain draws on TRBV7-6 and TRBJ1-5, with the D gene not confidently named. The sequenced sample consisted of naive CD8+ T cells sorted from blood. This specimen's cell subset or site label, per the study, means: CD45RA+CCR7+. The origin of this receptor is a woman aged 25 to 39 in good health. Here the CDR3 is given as CASSGGLQPQHF. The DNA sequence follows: TGTGCCAGCAGCGGAGGTCTTCAGCCCCAGCATTTT.